Described below is a single TCR beta chain sequence and its context. The table came from immunoSEQ multiplex PCR; TCRdb's copy has only in-frame clones and leaves some out. The sample contains 300,000 to 350,000 clones, approximately 85% of which appear only once. The sample comes from a study of blood T cell repertoires in COVID-19. CDR1 is SQVTM and CDR2 is ANQGSEA in the germline V gene. CDR3 length: 12 residues. Trimming pared 8 bases from V and 3 bases from J, leaving 11 bases between. Sequenced material: PBMCs or T cells enriched from blood (not recorded which). This chain connects TRBV29-1 to TRBJ2-1; D is unclear. This sequence originates from a man younger than 45 who had recovered from COVID-19. In DNA, the CDR3 is TGCAGCTCTTCCCGCTACTACAATGAGCAGTTCTTC. As protein: CSSSRYYNEQFF.